These 9 T cell receptor beta chains share one sample of origin, sequenced in a study of cytomegalovirus exposure and HLA in healthy donors. PCR amplification relied on 60 Vbeta primers (plus 13 Jbeta primers). Profiling relied on immunoSEQ multiplex PCR, and the TCRdb table lists in-frame clones only, not all of them. The table lists some 130,000 clones, with roughly 1.7% in the top ten. Sample: PBMCs. The receptor set was obtained from a woman in her 40s in good health and CMV-seropositive.

CDR3 in amino acids: CSAGTSRGEQYF. The DNA of the CDR3 is TGCAGCGCCGGGACCTCCAGGGGAGAGCAGTACTTC. The V gene is TRBV29-1, the J gene TRBJ2-7; D possibly corresponds to TRBD1 (6 bases). CDR1 is SQVTM and CDR2 is ANQGSEA in the germline V gene. Trimming took 7 bases from V and 7 from J, leaving 17 bases between them. This CDR3 is built from 12 residues.

V gene TRBV30 combines with J gene TRBJ2-5; 9 bases fit TRBD2. Germline V gives CDR1 GTSNPN, CDR2 SVGIG (reference sequence). V shed 5 bases, J shed 2 bases, and the junction held 9 bases outside the gene matches. CDR3 size: 15 residues. CDR3 nucleotides: TGTGCCTGGGGGCGGGGGGGGTTATCTCAAGAGACCCAGTACTTC. Translating it yields CAWGRGGLSQETQYF.

The chain has TRBV5-6 and TRBJ1-2, with 7 positions matching TRBD1. The V gene end was trimmed by 1 base and the J gene end by 5 bases; junction bases not matched to a gene: 5. Germline CDR1 reads SGHDT; CDR2 reads YYEEEE. The CDR3 has 14 amino acids. The chain's CDR3 is CASSLLDRLYGYTF. The CDR3 DNA reads TGTGCCAGCAGCTTGTTGGACAGGCTTTATGGCTACACCTTC.

This chain links TRBV29-1 with TRBJ2-1, with TRBD1 identical over 7 bases. This CDR3 is built from 13 residues. V was pared by 8 bases and J by 5 bases, with 9 bases of the junction left unmatched. Germline CDR1 SQVTM, CDR2 ANQGSEA. Written as DNA, the CDR3 is TGCAGCTCCCGGGACAGACTAAACAATGAGCAGTTCTTC. Encoded protein: CSSRDRLNNEQFF.

The genes are TRBV9 and TRBJ1-4; no reliable D call. The ends were cut back, 0 bases at V and 8 bases at J, with 8 bases in the middle. The germline V gene encodes CDR1 SGDLS and CDR2 YYNGEE. This CDR3 contains 13 residues. In DNA, the CDR3 is TGTGCCAGCAGCGTAGGAACGGGGGAAAAACTGTTTTTT. This codes for CASSVGTGEKLFF.

The chain has TRBV25-1 and TRBJ2-1; the match to TRBD2 covers 11 bases. V lost 4 bases, J lost 3 bases, and 5 bases stayed unmatched. There are 16 residues in the CDR3. CDR1 is MGHDK, CDR2 SYGVNS, per germline. The CDR3 reads CASSAPGTSGYNEQFF. The CDR3 DNA reads TGTGCCAGCAGTGCTCCCGGGACTAGCGGCTACAATGAGCAGTTCTTC.

This rearrangement joins TRBV29-1 to TRBJ1-2; D remains ambiguous. CDR3 length: 11 amino acids. Per germline, CDR1 SQVTM and CDR2 ANQGSEA. Trimming removed 1 base from V and 8 bases from J, with 8 bases in between. CDR3 DNA sequence: TGCAGCGTTGAAGGTCTTGAGGGCTACACCTTC. As protein: CSVEGLEGYTF.

J is TRBJ2-1 and V is TRBV7-3; D gene uncertain. Trimming cost V 4 bases and J 6 bases, with 10 bases left between them. The CDR3 is 13 amino acids. Germline CDR1 reads SGHTA; CDR2 reads FQGTGA. CDR3 in amino acids: CASSSPPSNEQFF. Written as DNA, the CDR3 is TGTGCCAGCAGCTCCCCCCCATCCAATGAGCAGTTCTTC.

The chain recombines TRBV11-2 with TRBJ1-1, with D unresolved. The CDR3 consists of 11 residues. The germline V and J ends were trimmed by 2 bases and 11 bases, with 9 bases remaining between them. Germline V gives CDR1 SGHAT, CDR2 FQNNGV. CDR3 bases: TGTGCCAGCAGCTTAAAACTCGGGGCTTTCTTT. Translating it yields CASSLKLGAFF.